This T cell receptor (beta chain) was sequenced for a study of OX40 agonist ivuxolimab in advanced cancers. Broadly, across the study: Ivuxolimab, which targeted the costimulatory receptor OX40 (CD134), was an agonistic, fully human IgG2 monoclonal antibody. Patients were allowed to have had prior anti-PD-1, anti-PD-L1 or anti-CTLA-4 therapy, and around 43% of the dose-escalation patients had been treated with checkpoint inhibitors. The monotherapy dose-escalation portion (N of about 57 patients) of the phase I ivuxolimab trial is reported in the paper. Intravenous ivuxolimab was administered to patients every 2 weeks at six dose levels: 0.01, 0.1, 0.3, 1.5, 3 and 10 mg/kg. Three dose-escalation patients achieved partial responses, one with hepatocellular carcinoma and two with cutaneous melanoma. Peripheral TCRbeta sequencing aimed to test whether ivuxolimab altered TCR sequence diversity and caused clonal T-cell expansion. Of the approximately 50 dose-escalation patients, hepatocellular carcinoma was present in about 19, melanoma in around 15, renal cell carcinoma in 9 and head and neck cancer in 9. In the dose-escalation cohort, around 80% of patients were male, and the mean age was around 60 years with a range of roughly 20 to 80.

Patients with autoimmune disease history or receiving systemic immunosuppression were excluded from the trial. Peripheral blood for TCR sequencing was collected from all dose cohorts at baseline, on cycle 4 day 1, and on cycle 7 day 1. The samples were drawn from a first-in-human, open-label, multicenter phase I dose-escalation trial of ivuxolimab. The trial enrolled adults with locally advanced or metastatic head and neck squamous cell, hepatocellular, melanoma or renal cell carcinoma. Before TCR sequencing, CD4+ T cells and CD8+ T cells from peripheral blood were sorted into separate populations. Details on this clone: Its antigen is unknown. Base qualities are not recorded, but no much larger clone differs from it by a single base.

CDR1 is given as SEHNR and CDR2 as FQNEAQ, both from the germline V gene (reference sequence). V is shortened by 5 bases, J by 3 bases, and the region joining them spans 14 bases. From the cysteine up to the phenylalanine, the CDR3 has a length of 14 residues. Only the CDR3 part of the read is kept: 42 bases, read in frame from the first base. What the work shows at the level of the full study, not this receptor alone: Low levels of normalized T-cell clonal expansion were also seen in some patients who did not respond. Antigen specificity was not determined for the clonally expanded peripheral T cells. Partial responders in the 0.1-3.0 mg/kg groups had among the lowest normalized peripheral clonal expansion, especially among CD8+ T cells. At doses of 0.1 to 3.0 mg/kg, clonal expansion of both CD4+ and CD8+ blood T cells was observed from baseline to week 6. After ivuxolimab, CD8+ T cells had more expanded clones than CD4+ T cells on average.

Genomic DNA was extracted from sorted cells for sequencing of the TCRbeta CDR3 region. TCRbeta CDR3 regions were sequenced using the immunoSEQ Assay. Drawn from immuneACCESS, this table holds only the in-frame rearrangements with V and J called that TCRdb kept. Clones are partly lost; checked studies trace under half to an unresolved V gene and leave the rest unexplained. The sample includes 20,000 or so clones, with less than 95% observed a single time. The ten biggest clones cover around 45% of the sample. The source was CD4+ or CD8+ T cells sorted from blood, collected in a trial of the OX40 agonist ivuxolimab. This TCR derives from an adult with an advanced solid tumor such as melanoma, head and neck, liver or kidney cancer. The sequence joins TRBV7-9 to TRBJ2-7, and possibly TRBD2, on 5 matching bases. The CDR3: CASSPPDGGYEQYF. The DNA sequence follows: TGTGCCAGCAGCCCCCCGGACGGAGGCTACGAGCAGTACTTC.